Listed below are T cell receptor beta chains from one sample, sequenced in a study of shared clonotypes between healthy human individuals. The table came from immunoSEQ multiplex PCR; TCRdb's copy has only in-frame clones and leaves some out. The table has 2 million to 3 million clones, 93% seen once. The sequencing sample was made of naive CD4+ T cells from PBMCs. Receptors originate from a man younger than 35 in good health. Some clones in this sample may be carry-over from other donors' samples. CDR3s include the opening cysteine and the closing phenylalanine or tryptophan. The size field is filled for only some rows; it gives once, few, many or a size class.

abundance: .; v_gene: TRBV18; CDR3aa: CASSPVLHENTEAFF
abundance: .; v_gene: TRBV2; CDR3aa: CATTTKGGITYEQYF
abundance: .; v_gene: TRBV6-1; CDR3aa: CASSEEGNTIYF
abundance: .; v_gene: TRBV30; CDR3aa: CAWSRAGGRNQPQHF
abundance: .; v_gene: TRBV7-9; CDR3aa: CASSLGTGELFF
abundance: .; v_gene: TRBV6-1; CDR3aa: CASQGQIGFTDTQYF
abundance: once; v_gene: TRBV5-1; CDR3aa: CASSGVGAAPPDKETQYF
abundance: .; v_gene: TRBV7-2; CDR3aa: CASSLALAQFSGNTIYF
abundance: .; v_gene: TRBV7-9; CDR3aa: CASSLDRVGPSTYEQYF
abundance: once; v_gene: TRBV7-8; CDR3aa: CASSSFRGPNQPQHF
abundance: .; v_gene: TRBV30; CDR3aa: CACRQGFMNTEAFF
abundance: .; v_gene: TRBV25-1; CDR3aa: CASSPSTDVETQYF
abundance: .; v_gene: TRBV19; CDR3aa: CASRRSPGESEQYF
abundance: .; v_gene: TRBV5-6; CDR3aa: CASSLSGMERGGYTF
abundance: .; v_gene: TRBV30; CDR3aa: CAWRVGLGEAFF
abundance: once; v_gene: TRBV7-9; CDR3aa: CASSSSDTQYF
abundance: few; v_gene: TRBV10-3; CDR3aa: CAIRGTVDQPQHF
abundance: few; v_gene: TRBV5-1; CDR3aa: CASSLDGNQPQHF
abundance: .; v_gene: TRBV5-1; CDR3aa: CASSPGTSGYTDTQYF
abundance: .; v_gene: TRBV4-1; CDR3aa: CASSPSGTGDEKLFF
abundance: .; v_gene: TRBV5-1; CDR3aa: CASSRDSSSYNEQFF
abundance: .; v_gene: TRBV9; CDR3aa: CASSASPNLNNEQFF
abundance: .; v_gene: TRBV6-1; CDR3aa: CASLSGAYNEQFF
abundance: .; v_gene: TRBV28; CDR3aa: CASRPPLNEQFF
abundance: few; v_gene: TRBV6-1; CDR3aa: CASSVWVTGELFF
abundance: .; v_gene: TRBV19; CDR3aa: CASSMRSGREKLFF
abundance: .; v_gene: TRBV7-8; CDR3aa: CASSLVGGTSTDTQYF
abundance: .; v_gene: TRBV5-1; CDR3aa: CASSLDSPYEQYF
abundance: .; v_gene: TRBV7-2; CDR3aa: CASSLEIFVGEQFF
abundance: .; v_gene: TRBV6-5; CDR3aa: CASSYGGTSYEQYF
abundance: .; v_gene: TRBV2; CDR3aa: CATRRDRNTGELFF
abundance: .; v_gene: TRBV5-1; CDR3aa: CASSTGIPTEQYF
abundance: .; v_gene: TRBV28; CDR3aa: CASTVDRSQETQYF
abundance: .; v_gene: TRBV5-1; CDR3aa: CASSSSRVPYNEQFF
abundance: .; v_gene: TRBV14; CDR3aa: CASSRVGGSTDTQYF